The subject of this entry is one TCR beta chain. RNA in amounts of roughly 0.5 to 1 ug was reverse transcribed with random hexamers. With immunoSEQ multiplex PCR, TCR beta CDR3 was amplified across 54 Vbeta and 13 Jbeta. TCRdb used MiXCR to reprocess the immunoSEQ multiplex PCR reads, holding one entry per CDR3 protein. The sample has 200,000 to 250,000 distinct CDR3 sequences, 92% seen once; the top ten hold roughly 0.13%. CDR3 length: 15 residues. V shed 5 bases, J shed 2 bases, and the junction held 8 bases outside the gene matches. Per the germline V gene, CDR1 is SEHNR and CDR2 is FQNEAQ (reference sequence). This sample is drawn from a study of CD8 T cells in Susac syndrome. The study sequenced TCR beta in blood CD8+ and CD4+ T cells.

The clonotype originates from a human donor with multiple sclerosis. V usage is TRBV7-9 and J usage is TRBJ2-7; 8 bases match TRBD1. The sample comprised CD8+ T cells from PBMCs. The CDR3 coding sequence is TGTGCCAGCAGCGCAGGGACAGGACGTACCTACGAGCAGTACTTC. Amino acid sequence: CASSAGTGRTYEQYF.